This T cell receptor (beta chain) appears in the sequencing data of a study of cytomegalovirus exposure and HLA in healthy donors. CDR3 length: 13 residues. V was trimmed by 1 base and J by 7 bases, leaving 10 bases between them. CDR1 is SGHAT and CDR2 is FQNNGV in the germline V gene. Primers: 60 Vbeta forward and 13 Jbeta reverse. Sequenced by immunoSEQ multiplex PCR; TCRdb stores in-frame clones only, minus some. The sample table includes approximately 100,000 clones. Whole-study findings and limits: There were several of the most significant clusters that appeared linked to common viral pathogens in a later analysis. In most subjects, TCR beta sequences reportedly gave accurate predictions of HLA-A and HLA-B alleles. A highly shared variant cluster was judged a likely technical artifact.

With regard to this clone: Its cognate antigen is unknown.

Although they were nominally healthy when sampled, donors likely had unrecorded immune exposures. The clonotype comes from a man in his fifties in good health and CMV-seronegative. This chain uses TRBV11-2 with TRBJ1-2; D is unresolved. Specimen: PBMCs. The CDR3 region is CASSLVGWRGYTF. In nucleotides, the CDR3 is TGTGCCAGCAGCTTAGTCGGGTGGCGTGGCTACACCTTC.